Sequencing of this T cell receptor (beta chain) was carried out in a study of control samples from healthy donors and cancer patients. Sequenced by immunoSEQ multiplex PCR; TCRdb stores in-frame clones only, minus some. The sample has 120,000 to 150,000 clones; 90% to 95% are singletons. Germline loops: CDR1 SGHTA, CDR2 FQGNSA. V shed 10 bases and J 2 bases; nucleotides not matched to a gene: 2. The CDR3 length is 12 residues. This receptor was identified in a man aged 18 to 29 in good health. This sequence joins TRBV7-2 and TRBJ2-7; 10 nucleotides line up with TRBD1. The source material was blood. Here the CDR3 reads CATGQGAYEQYF. DNA of the CDR3: TGTGCCACCGGACAGGGGGCCTACGAGCAGTACTTC.